Listed below are T cell receptor beta chains from one sample, sequenced in a study of T cells after yellow fever vaccination. Each CDR3 protein is one row after TCRdb ran MiXCR on the 5' RACE reads. The repertoire includes 550,000 to 750,000 distinct CDR3 sequences, approximately 12% of them detected once, and more than 12% sits in the top ten. The material sequenced was PBMCs, taken on the day of the yellow fever booster vaccination. These receptors were taken from a young man who received the YFV17D yellow fever vaccine. Both conserved end residues are part of each CDR3. D genes are given only for firm matches. For some rows the clone size is stated as once, few or many, or as a class when expanded; others skip it.

TRBV7-2	NA	TRBJ2-5	NA	CASSLNPSQETQYF	TGTGCCAGCAGCTTAAACCCCTCTCAAGAGACCCAGTACTTC
TRBV18	TRBD1	TRBJ2-3	NA	CASSPPLGQGANTQYF	TGTGCCAGCTCACCACCGTTGGGACAGGGGGCAAATACGCAGTATTTT
TRBV19	NA	TRBJ1-6	few	CASSLPSDGSPLHF	TGTGCCAGTAGTCTCCCCTCCGACGGCTCACCCCTCCACTTT
TRBV5-5	TRBD2	TRBJ2-3	NA	CASSYQTSGRASDTQYF	TGTGCCAGCAGCTACCAGACTAGCGGGAGGGCCAGCGATACGCAGTATTTT
TRBV12-3/TRBV12-4	TRBD1	TRBJ2-3	few	CASRETGGANTDTQYF	TGTGCCAGCAGGGAGACAGGGGGCGCAAACACAGATACGCAGTATTTT
TRBV12-3/TRBV12-4	TRBD1	TRBJ2-7	NA	CASSLAGTGGRYEQYF	TGTGCCAGCAGTTTAGCTGGGACAGGGGGCCGTTACGAGCAGTACTTC
TRBV25-1	NA	TRBJ2-7	few	CASSESHSGYEQYF	TGTGCCAGCAGTGAATCCCACTCTGGCTACGAGCAGTACTTC
TRBV6-2/TRBV6-3	NA	TRBJ2-2	few	CASGPTYGVYTGELFF	TGTGCCAGCGGTCCCACGTACGGGGTTTACACCGGGGAGCTGTTTTTT
TRBV27	NA	TRBJ2-1	NA	CASSLSLLVFNEQFF	TGTGCCAGCAGTTTAAGCCTTTTGGTCTTTAATGAGCAGTTCTTC
TRBV11-1	TRBD2	TRBJ2-3	NA	CASSLAVGLAGGPRFSDTQYF	TGTGCCAGCAGCTTAGCAGTGGGACTGGCGGGAGGGCCGCGGTTCTCAGATACGCAGTATTTT
TRBV2	NA	TRBJ2-1	NA	CASRYSGVDEQFF	TGTGCCAGCAGATATTCAGGGGTGGATGAGCAGTTCTTC
TRBV6-5	NA	TRBJ1-2	NA	CASSYFQGSNYGYTF	TGTGCCAGCAGTTACTTTCAGGGCTCTAACTATGGCTACACCTTC
TRBV13	NA	TRBJ2-7	few	CASSLGYTGGSHWEQYF	TGTGCCAGCAGCTTAGGCTACACGGGTGGATCACACTGGGAGCAGTACTTC
TRBV4-3	NA	TRBJ2-7	few	CASSQVGTPSEGEQYF	TGCGCCAGCAGCCAAGTTGGGACACCAAGCGAGGGCGAGCAGTACTTC
TRBV7-9	TRBD1	TRBJ2-7	few	CASSSGQGFGEQYF	TGTGCCAGCAGCTCAGGACAGGGGTTCGGCGAGCAGTACTTC
TRBV20-1	NA	TRBJ2-3	NA	CSASPGTHTQYF	TGCAGTGCCAGCCCCGGGACACACACGCAGTATTTT
TRBV30	NA	TRBJ1-3	many	CAWSELSGNTIYF	TGTGCCTGGAGCGAACTCTCTGGAAACACCATATATTTT
TRBV11-2	NA	TRBJ1-2	NA	CASSLDEVPTF	TGTGCCAGCAGCTTAGATGAGGTTCCCACCTTC
TRBV5-6	NA	TRBJ2-1	few	CASSLPRESYNEQFF	TGTGCCAGCAGCTTACCACGGGAGTCCTACAATGAGCAGTTCTTC
TRBV7-6	NA	TRBJ2-2	NA	CASSLDWIGELFF	TGTGCCAGCAGCTTAGACTGGATCGGGGAGCTGTTTTTT